What follows describes a single T cell receptor (beta chain). The sample is drawn from a study of blood T cell repertoires in COVID-19. Original processing notes: From reference gene primer amplification, estimates of nucleated cell counts were derived. Sequencing used immunoSEQ multiplex PCR; TCRdb keeps in-frame clones, though not all of them. V, J and clone size are taken as reported in that table, and D and trimming were inferred from the DNA itself. Of about 200,000 clones detected, more than 75% appear once; the ten largest clones hold over 7%. The germline CDR1 and CDR2 sequences are SGHVS and FNYEAQ. The CDR3 totals 14 residues. Trimming took 5 bases from V and 4 from J; bases not matched to a gene: 6.

The chain employs TRBV7-6 and TRBJ1-1; TRBD1 aligns across 8 bases. The sample consisted of peripheral blood. The source is a woman at least 80 years old with COVID-19, enrolled during active disease. The DNA for the CDR3 is TGTGCCAGCAGCCGCCAGACAGGGGTCACTGAAGCTTTCTTT. It specifies CASSRQTGVTEAFF. The variable domain in full, with the rest retrieved from reference TRBV7-6 and TRBJ1-1, is GAGVSQSPRYKVTKRGQDVALRCDPISGHVSLYWYRQALGQGPEFLTYFNYEAQQDKSGLPNDRFSAERPEGSISTLTIQRTEQRDSAMYRCASSRQTGVTEAFFGQGTRLTVV.